The 4 T cell receptor beta chains given below trace back to one sample, sequenced in a study of PD-L1 blockade in urothelial cancer. This table comes from immunoSEQ multiplex PCR, and its TCRdb copy is limited to in-frame clones, with some not included. In the table there are 70,000 or so clones, roughly nine tenths of which are singletons. The sequencing here drew on PBMCs, taken around atezolizumab (anti-PD-L1) treatment. The origin of the receptors is a man aged 60-69 years with urothelial cancer.

The chain uses TRBV7-3 and TRBJ2-5; the match to TRBD2 covers 8 bases. Germline V CDR1 and CDR2: SGHTA, FQGTGA. CDR3 size: 16 residues. V shed 2 bases and J 1 base; nucleotides not matched to a gene: 6. For the CDR3, the DNA is TGTGCCAGCAGCTTAGGATTGGCGGGGGGCCAAGAGACCCAGTACTTC. Its translation: CASSLGLAGGQETQYF.

This chain connects TRBV18 to TRBJ2-7, with 8 bases that match TRBD2. CDR1 and CDR2 from the germline V gene are KGHSH and LQKENI. The CDR3 has 16 amino acids. The trim removed 2 bases at V and 6 bases at J, leaving 12 bases unmatched. CDR3 residues: CASSPTSGGPTIEQYF. The CDR3 DNA follows: TGTGCCAGCTCACCAACCAGCGGGGGACCTACGATCGAGCAGTACTTC.

This rearrangement joins TRBV7-9 to TRBJ1-4, with unresolved D. The CDR3 has 16 amino acids. The germline gives CDR1 SEHNR, CDR2 FQNEAQ (reference sequence). Trimming took 1 base from V and 0 from J, leaving 9 bases between them. The CDR3 protein is CASSLGQAATNEKLFF. Written as DNA, the CDR3 is TGTGCCAGCAGCTTAGGCCAGGCAGCAACTAATGAAAAACTGTTTTTT.

This chain uses TRBV30 with TRBJ2-1; tentative D call: TRBD2 (5 bases). The V end lost 2 bases, the J end lost 2 bases, and 13 bases lay between the germline ends. Germline V gene data show CDR1 as GTSNPN and CDR2 as SVGIG (reference sequence). CDR3 length equals 15 residues. The CDR3 spells CAWSLAIRAYNEQFF. The DNA for the CDR3 is TGTGCCTGGAGTTTAGCGATACGGGCCTACAATGAGCAGTTCTTC.